Following are 31 T cell receptor beta chains from one sample sequenced in a study of Graves' ophthalmopathy and Graves' hyperthyroidism. RNA transcripts provided the template for amplifying TCR beta CDR3 regions. The first round was an RT-PCR with HTBI primers, and the second round was a multiplex PCR. TCRdb re-derived calls from the multiplex PCR reads in MiXCR, one entry per CDR3 protein. The sample records more than 550,000 distinct CDR3 sequences, about 40% being singletons. Sequenced material: peripheral blood. These receptors came from an adult man with Graves' ophthalmopathy.

The rearrangement links TRBV7-9 to TRBJ2-7; D unclear. V was cut by 5 bases and J by 0 bases, with 14 bases left in between. This CDR3 has 15 amino acids. The germline CDR1 and CDR2 sequences are SEHNR and FQNEAQ (reference sequence). This CDR3 is CASSPPVPTSYEQYF. Written as DNA, the CDR3 is TGTGCCAGCAGCCCCCCCGTACCGACCTCCTACGAGCAGTACTTC.

The V call is TRBV27, the J call TRBJ1-1, with D perhaps matching TRBD1 (5 bases). The CDR3 is 16 residues long. Per germline, CDR1 MNHEY and CDR2 SMNVEV (reference sequence). V lost 6 bases and J lost 1, with 18 bases in between. The CDR3 bases are TGTGCCAGCAGCCAGGTCCTCAGCGGGGGGAACACTGAAGCTTTCTTT. Amino acids: CASSQVLSGGNTEAFF.

Concerning this clonotype itself: The junction does not match germline at one end; this may be a read error. V usage is TRBV7-9 and J usage is TRBJ2-6; a weak D match, TRBD2 (7 bases). The CDR3 consists of 13 residues. Per germline, CDR1 SEHNR and CDR2 FQNEAQ (reference sequence). Written as DNA, the CDR3 is TGTGCCAGCAGCTTGGGAGGGGGCAACGTCCTGACTTTC. It codes for CASSLGGGNVLTF.

Many counts were recorded for this clonotype. The V and J genes are TRBV15 and TRBJ1-2; TRBD1 aligns across 9 bases. Germline V gives CDR1 LNHNV, CDR2 YYDKDF (reference sequence). CDR3 length equals 16 residues. V gave up 0 bases and J gave up 4 bases; unmatched junction bases: 6. Written as DNA, the CDR3 is TGTGCCACCAGCAGAGAGGGACAGGGAGGGTTCTATGGCTACACCTTC. This codes for CATSREGQGGFYGYTF.

This chain links TRBV6-5 with TRBJ1-2; possible D gene TRBD1, 5 bases. This CDR3 has 14 amino acids. V lost 2 bases and J 4 bases, leaving 11 bases between the germline ends. Germline assignment: CDR1 MNHEY and CDR2 SVGAGI. DNA for the CDR3: TGTGCCAGCAGTTACGGGGGGAAGTTCTATGGCTACACCTTC. Amino acid sequence: CASSYGGKFYGYTF.

This clonotype has a count of ten or more. The rearrangement links TRBV20-1 to TRBJ1-6; 9 bases align to TRBD1. This CDR3 is 13 amino acids long. Germline V gene sequence: CDR1 DFQATT, CDR2 SNEGSKA (reference sequence). V was clipped by 5 bases and J by 5 bases; unmatched bases: 1. CDR3 amino acids: CSARDRDNSPLHF. The CDR3 DNA follows: TGCAGTGCTCGGGACAGGGATAATTCACCCCTCCACTTT.

This clonotype has only one observation. The rearrangement links TRBV20-1 to TRBJ1-1; weak D call: TRBD1 (6 bases). The CDR3 totals 16 residues. V was pared by 1 base and J by 5 bases, with 20 bases between. CDR1 and CDR2 from the germline V gene are DFQATT and SNEGSKA (reference sequence). CDR3 loop: CSARALVRDKRTEAFF. DNA for the CDR3: TGCAGTGCTAGAGCATTAGTCCGGGACAAGAGGACTGAAGCTTTCTTT.

At least ten counts were recorded for this clonotype. V is TRBV7-9 and J is TRBJ1-1, with 9 bases identical to TRBD1. After removal of 5 bases from V and 8 bases from J, the junction contained 3 bases not matched to a gene. CDR3 size: 12 residues. Germline V lookup: CDR1 SEHNR, CDR2 FQNEAQ (reference sequence). The CDR3 DNA reads TGTGCCAGCAGCAACACAGGGGGCGAAGCTTTCTTT. This sequence encodes CASSNTGGEAFF. The full variable domain, rest sourced from reference TRBV7-9 and TRBJ1-1, is DTGVSQNPRHKITKRGQNVTFRCDPISEHNRLYWYRQTLGQGPEFLTYFQNEAQLEKSRLLSDRFSAERPKGSFSTLEIQRTEQGDSAMYLCASSNTGGEAFFGQGTRLTVV.

This chain connects TRBV29-1 to TRBJ1-2; no firm D call. CDR3 length equals 11 residues. Germline V lookup: CDR1 SQVTM, CDR2 ANQGSEA. V was trimmed by 4 bases and J by 7 bases, leaving 10 bases between them. The CDR3 loop is CSVGREPGYTF. Here the CDR3 DNA reads TGCAGCGTTGGAAGGGAGCCTGGCTACACCTTC.

The rearrangement uses TRBV9 and TRBJ2-5, with 11 bases lining up with TRBD2. The length of the CDR3 is 15 residues. V lost 0 bases and J lost 10; bases outside the gene matches: 8. Germline V gene lookup returns CDR1 SGDLS and CDR2 YYNGEE. The CDR3 DNA is TGTGCCAGCAGCGTAGCTTTAGCGGGGGGGCGGAGCCAGTACTTC. Its translation: CASSVALAGGRSQYF.

About this clonotype itself: A much bigger clone sits one base away, suggesting this may be a read error. The chain carries TRBV10-3 and TRBJ2-5; TRBD1 aligns across 7 bases. Germline V gives CDR1 ENHRY, CDR2 SYGVKD. Trimming cost V 6 bases and J 1 base; bases outside gene matches: 2. CDR3 length equals 13 residues. The CDR3 loop is CAIRGQVQETQYF. Here the CDR3 DNA reads TGTGCCATCAGAGGACAGGTCCAAGAGACCCAGTACTTC.

The gene calls are TRBV7-9 and TRBJ2-7, with D perhaps matching TRBD2 (5 bases). CDR1 is SEHNR and CDR2 is FQNEAQ in the germline V gene (reference sequence). The CDR3 spans 16 residues. V lost 1 base, J lost 2 bases, and 15 bases lay in between. CDR3 residues: CASSLGISGSPYEQYF. CDR3 nucleotide sequence: TGTGCCAGCAGCTTAGGTATCAGCGGTAGCCCCTACGAGCAGTACTTC.

Worth noting for this clonotype: It may be a read error: a sequence one base away is much more abundant. The chain is built from TRBV10-3 and TRBJ1-6, with D perhaps TRBD1 (6 bases). The V gene's germline CDR1 is ENHRY and CDR2 SYGVKD. The CDR3 has 13 residues. CDR3 nucleotides: TGTGCCAGCAGCCCCAGCCCACAGGGACCCCGCCACTTT. It specifies CASSPSPQGPRHF.

The chain is built from TRBV7-9 and TRBJ2-7, with a weak D call TRBD2 (5 bases). The length of the CDR3 is 12 residues. Germline V gives CDR1 SEHNR, CDR2 FQNEAQ (reference sequence). V was cut by 5 bases and J by 7 bases, with 12 bases left in between. In DNA, the CDR3 is TGTGCCAGCAGCCGAGGGTACCAAGAGCAGTACTTC. Its protein product is CASSRGYQEQYF.

The rearrangement joins TRBV5-1 to TRBJ2-7; D gene unclear. The length of the CDR3 is 12 residues. V dropped 6 bases and J dropped 5 bases, with 12 bases sitting between them. Germline assignment: CDR1 SGHRS and CDR2 YFSETQ. This CDR3 is CASTQTPNEQYF. CDR3 in DNA: TGCGCCAGCACTCAAACTCCCAACGAGCAGTACTTC. Full variable domain (outside the CDR3, taken from reference TRBV5-1 and TRBJ2-7): KAGVTQTPRYLIKTRGQQVTLSCSPISGHRSVSWYQQTPGQGLQFLFEYFSETQRNKGNFPGRFSGRQFSNSRSEMNVSTLELGDSALYLCASTQTPNEQYFGPGTRLTVT.

This chain links TRBV25-1 with TRBJ2-6; D is possibly TRBD2 (5 bases). CDR3 size: 17 residues. Germline V gene data show CDR1 as MGHDK and CDR2 as SYGVNS. The germline V and J ends were trimmed by 8 bases and 0 bases, with 17 bases remaining between them. CDR3 amino acids: CASSPPGLTSGANVLTF. CDR3 DNA sequence: TGTGCCAGCTCACCTCCCGGACTTACCTCTGGGGCCAACGTCCTGACTTTC. Complete variable domain (other parts from reference TRBV25-1 and TRBJ2-6): EADIYQTPRYLVIGTGKKITLECSQTMGHDKMYWYQQDPGMELHLIHYSYGVNSTEKGDLSSESTVSRIRTEHFPLTLESARPSHTSQYLCASSPPGLTSGANVLTFGAGSRLTVL.

This clonotype was counted ten times or more. The chain links TRBV29-1 to TRBJ2-5, with a weak D call TRBD1 (5 bases). The CDR3 contains 11 residues. CDR1 is SQVTM and CDR2 is ANQGSEA in the germline V gene. Deletions cut 7 bases from V and 4 bases from J, with 10 bases between. CDR3 loop: CSGGGAETQYF. As DNA, the CDR3 is TGCAGCGGAGGTGGGGCAGAGACCCAGTACTTC.

This clonotype has at least ten counts. The genes are TRBV12-3 or TRBV12-4 and TRBJ2-5; TRBD1 is a possible D gene (6 bases). This CDR3 is built from 13 residues. V dropped 5 bases and J dropped 5 bases, with 12 bases sitting between them. This CDR3 reads CASSPGTRETQYF. CDR3 DNA sequence: TGTGCCAGCAGTCCCGGGACACGGGAGACCCAGTACTTC.

This chain uses TRBV18 with TRBJ1-5; D might be TRBD1 (5 bases). The V end lost 2 bases, the J end lost 8 bases, and 19 bases lay between the germline ends. CDR1 KGHSH and CDR2 LQKENI come from the germline V gene. The CDR3 covers 16 residues. CDR3 DNA: TGTGCCAGCTCACCAACACGATCTCTAAAAGGGGAGCCCCAGCATTTT. Protein product: CASSPTRSLKGEPQHF.

This clonotype was detected only a few times. A single base is all that separates this from a far larger clone, so a read error is likely. The rearrangement joins TRBV3-1 to TRBJ2-5; no reliable D call. Per germline, CDR1 LGHDT and CDR2 YNNKEL (reference sequence). This CDR3 has 10 amino acids. CDR3 loop: CASSQGTQYF. The CDR3 coding sequence is TGTGCCAGCAGCCAAGGGACCCAGTACTTC.

The table lists this clonotype with a few counts. J is TRBJ1-2 and V is TRBV4-1; D may be TRBD1 (6 bases). Germline V gene sequence: CDR1 MGHRA, CDR2 YSYEKL. The CDR3 runs to 15 residues. Trimming took off 2 bases at V and 2 bases at J, with 12 bases between the two ends. The CDR3, as DNA: TGCGCCAGCAGCCAACCTACAGGGAGAAACTATGGCTACACCTTC. This codes for CASSQPTGRNYGYTF.

The chain combines TRBV2 with TRBJ2-1, with TRBD1 matching over 7 bases. The CDR3 is made up of 15 amino acids. CDR1 SNHLY and CDR2 FYNNEI come from the germline V gene. Trimming at V came to 8 bases and at J to 5 bases, leaving 12 bases not matched to a gene. CDR3 region: CASDRQGIGHNEQFF. In nucleotides, the CDR3 is TGTGCCAGCGATAGACAGGGAATAGGGCACAATGAGCAGTTCTTC.

This clonotype was detected a few times. Here the CDR3 reads CASSLSRGAEVGELFF. The DNA of the CDR3 is TGTGCCAGCAGCCTCTCGCGGGGGGCGGAGGTCGGGGAGCTGTTTTTT. The gene calls are TRBV11-2 and TRBJ2-2; 8 bases line up with TRBD2. Trimming removed 5 bases from V and 7 bases from J; junction bases left unmatched: 12. The CDR3 spans 16 residues. Germline loops: CDR1 SGHAT, CDR2 FQNNGV.

In regard to this clonotype: The CDR3 does not close with the conserved phenylalanine or tryptophan, likely indicating a read error. The rearrangement uses TRBV25-1 and TRBJ2-7, with D perhaps being TRBD1 or TRBD2 (5 bases each). CDR3 length equals 13 residues. The V gene's germline CDR1 is MGHDK and CDR2 SYGVNS. Trimming left V 5 bases short and J 4 bases short, with 12 bases between. CDR3 loop: CASSRGTGYEQYY. The DNA for the CDR3 is TGTGCCAGCAGTCGAGGGACCGGATACGAGCAGTACTAC.

A note on this clonotype: Its ends do not fully match the called genes, so a read error is possible. The chain joins TRBV27 to TRBJ1-1; 9 nucleotides align to TRBD1. Germline CDR1 and CDR2: MNHEY and SMNVEV (reference sequence). This CDR3 is 14 amino acids long. The CDR3 protein is CASRGWDRATEALF. DNA for the CDR3: TGTGCCAGCAGAGGCTGGGACAGGGCCACTGAAGCTCTCTTT.

This clonotype has just a few counts. V and J are TRBV7-9 and TRBJ1-6; D uncertain. V lost 6 bases to trimming and J lost 8 bases, with 17 bases between them. In germline, CDR1 is SEHNR, CDR2 FQNEAQ (reference sequence). The CDR3 is made up of 15 amino acids. CDR3 coding DNA: TGTGCCAGCAGGGTGGACGGGAACCTATATTCACCCCTCCACTTT. This encodes CASRVDGNLYSPLHF.

This clonotype was detected many times. This chain joins TRBV12-3 or TRBV12-4 and TRBJ1-5; 11 bases fit TRBD1. This CDR3 comprises 16 residues. With V trimmed by 5 bases and J by 6 bases, 9 bases remained unmatched. CDR3 DNA sequence: TGTGCCAGCAGTCCACATAGGACAGGGGGCTCTCAGCCCCAGCATTTT. Translated: CASSPHRTGGSQPQHF.

This clonotype was counted ten times or more. The J gene is TRBJ1-1, the V gene TRBV20-1; the D is unclear. The CDR3 loop spans 13 amino acids. V lost 3 bases, J lost 1 base, and 9 bases lay in between. Per the germline V gene, CDR1 is DFQATT and CDR2 is SNEGSKA (reference sequence). The CDR3 loop is CSASYGENTEAFF. CDR3 sequence (DNA): TGCAGTGCTAGTTATGGGGAGAACACTGAAGCTTTCTTT.

This clonotype was detected only once. A read error may produce the germline difference seen at one junction end. V and J are TRBV10-3 and TRBJ2-7; TRBD1 might be the D (5 bases). The germline gives CDR1 ENHRY, CDR2 SYGVKD. The CDR3 consists of 15 residues. CDR3 nucleotides: TGTGCCAGCAGTTACTCGAAGGGGTCATCCTACGAGCAGTACTTC. Its protein product is CASSYSKGSSYEQYF.

This clonotype was seen a handful of times. The chain combines TRBV10-3 with TRBJ2-7, with 8 bases fitting TRBD1. Germline V gives CDR1 ENHRY, CDR2 SYGVKD. The CDR3 is 14 amino acids. Losses at the gene ends were 10 bases for V and 3 bases for J; bases not matched to a gene: 11. The CDR3 loop is CASNNAGQDYEQYF. CDR3 sequence (DNA): TGTGCCAGCAATAATGCGGGACAGGACTACGAGCAGTACTTC.

This clonotype was found a few times. This chain uses TRBV29-1 with TRBJ1-2, with D perhaps TRBD1 (6 bases). The CDR3 runs 10 residues. V shed 4 bases and J shed 6 bases, with 6 bases lying between them. The germline gives CDR1 SQVTM, CDR2 ANQGSEA. The CDR3 DNA follows: TGCAGCGTTGGGGACAATGGCTACACCTTC. It yields the protein CSVGDNGYTF.